These 5 T cell receptor beta chains came from one sample sequenced in a study of T cells after yellow fever vaccination. TCRdb redid the calling of the 5' RACE reads with MiXCR, one entry per CDR3 protein. The sample holds 68,000 or so distinct CDR3 sequences, 6.5% to 9% seen once. The sample consisted of CD8+ T cells sorted from PBMCs, taken 15 days after the yellow fever booster vaccination. These receptors were obtained from a young man who received the YFV17D yellow fever vaccine.

The sample holds many counts of this clonotype. The chain uses TRBV5-1 and TRBJ2-1; D is ambiguous. Trimming removed 4 bases from V and 4 bases from J, with 18 bases in between. Per the germline V gene, CDR1 is SGHRS and CDR2 is YFSETQ. This CDR3 is 16 amino acids long. DNA of the CDR3: TGCGCCAGCAGCCCCTCACTTAGCCGCAGTTACAATGAGCAGTTCTTC. This sequence encodes CASSPSLSRSYNEQFF.

This clonotype was recorded a few times. The chain recombines TRBV7-2 with TRBJ2-1; D perhaps matches TRBD2 (6 bases). V shed 3 bases and J shed 2 bases, with 11 bases lying between them. Germline V gene sequence: CDR1 SGHTA, CDR2 FQGNSA. CDR3 size: 15 residues. DNA of the CDR3: TGTGCCAGCAGCTTTTTCGGGGGTACCTACAATGAGCAGTTCTTC. It is translated as CASSFFGGTYNEQFF.

There are many counts of this clonotype. V usage is TRBV20-1 and J usage is TRBJ2-2, with a possible D match to TRBD1 (6 bases). Germline CDR1 is DFQATT and CDR2 is SNEGSKA (reference sequence). This CDR3 is built from 12 residues. V was clipped by 3 bases and J by 7 bases, with 9 bases between them. The CDR3 sequence: CSARVQGGELFF. CDR3 DNA sequence: TGCAGTGCTAGGGTACAGGGCGGGGAGCTGTTTTTT.

This clonotype was detected a few times. The chain uses TRBV11-3 and TRBJ2-1, with 13 bases identical to TRBD2. The CDR3 is 16 residues long. Trimming at V came to 5 bases and at J to 9 bases, leaving 10 bases not matched to a gene. The germline gives CDR1 SGHNT, CDR2 YENEEA. The CDR3 DNA follows: TGTGCCAGCAGCCCAGACGGACTAGCGGGAGCAGTTGAGCAGTTCTTC. Its translation is CASSPDGLAGAVEQFF.

In this sample, this clonotype turned up many times. The chain is built from TRBV15 and TRBJ2-2; D gene ambiguous. V was pared by 5 bases and J by 5 bases, with 15 bases between. The CDR3 is made up of 15 amino acids. Germline CDR1 and CDR2: LNHNV and YYDKDF (reference sequence). The CDR3 sequence: CATSVTGSSTGELFF. The CDR3 region has the DNA TGTGCCACCAGCGTCACTGGGTCTAGTACCGGGGAGCTGTTTTTT.